The 15 T cell receptor beta chains given below trace back to one sample, sequenced in a study of breast tumors, draining lymph nodes, adjacent tissues. MiXCR, applied by TCRdb to the multiplex PCR reads, yields one record per CDR3 protein. This sample has fewer than 150,000 distinct CDR3 sequences; 21% occur once, and the top ten carry 2% to 2.5%. Axillary draining lymph nodes of breast cancer patients supplied the node samples. The specimen sequenced was axillary lymph node tissue. These receptors were obtained from a female donor with breast cancer. Some clones in this sample may be carry-over from other donors' samples.

The chain is built from TRBV14 and TRBJ1-3; 9 bases line up with TRBD1. Germline V gives CDR1 SGHDN, CDR2 FVKESK. The J segment lost 3 bases and the V segment lost 3 bases, leaving 9 bases of the junction unmatched. This CDR3 is 17 amino acids long. CDR3 in amino acids: CASSQFATGGLGNTIYF. CDR3 sequence (DNA): TGTGCCAGCAGCCAGTTTGCCACAGGGGGCCTTGGAAACACCATATATTTT.

The chain joins TRBV30 to TRBJ1-4, with 7 bases matching TRBD1. In germline, CDR1 is GTSNPN, CDR2 SVGIG (reference sequence). J was trimmed by 5 bases and V by 5 bases; bases with no gene match: 11. The CDR3 consists of 15 residues. CDR3 region: CAWRTLTGRNEKLFF. The CDR3 DNA reads as TGTGCCTGGCGTACCTTGACAGGGAGGAATGAAAAACTGTTTTTT. The variable domain in full, completed from reference TRBV30 and TRBJ1-4, reads SQTIHQWPATLVQPVGSPLSLECTVEGTSNPNLYWYRQAAGRGLQLLFYSVGIGQISSEVPQNLSASRPQDRQFILSSKKLLLSDSGFYLCAWRTLTGRNEKLFFGSGTQLSVL.

This clonotype was observed many times. The chain recombines TRBV6-1 with TRBJ1-2; 7 bases are shared with TRBD1. CDR3 length: 14 residues. V lost 4 bases to trimming and J lost 7 bases; unmatched junction nucleotides: 9. Germline CDR1 is MNHNS and CDR2 is SASEGT. CDR3 amino acids: CASSGGTDHLGYTF. In nucleotides, the CDR3 is TGTGCCAGCAGTGGGGGGACAGACCACCTTGGCTACACCTTC.

This clonotype came up many times. This chain uses TRBV5-6 with TRBJ2-1, with a weak D call TRBD2 (5 bases). V lost 3 bases to trimming and J lost 9 bases, with 13 bases between them. The germline V gene has CDR1 SGHDT and CDR2 YYEEEE. This CDR3 has 13 amino acids. CDR3 sequence reads: CASSSSLGGEQFF. CDR3 nucleotides: TGTGCCAGCAGCTCTAGCTTAGGTGGTGAGCAGTTCTTC.

Turning to this clonotype: The CDR3 does not close with the conserved phenylalanine or tryptophan, likely indicating a read error. CDR3 protein: CASSLGGRGNQPQHS. DNA for the CDR3: TGTGCCAGCAGCTTAGGGGGCAGGGGGAATCAGCCCCAGCATTCT. V is TRBV7-9 and J is TRBJ1-5, with 7 bases lining up with TRBD1. This CDR3 is built from 15 residues. Germline V gene sequence: CDR1 SEHNR, CDR2 FQNEAQ (reference sequence). V shed 1 base, J shed 4 bases, and the junction held 4 bases outside the gene matches.

This clonotype was seen a handful of times. The V and J genes are TRBV14 and TRBJ2-3; TRBD1 matches at 10 bases. V was clipped by 2 bases and J by 5 bases; unmatched bases: 10. The CDR3 consists of 17 residues. The germline V gene encodes CDR1 SGHDN and CDR2 FVKESK. CDR3 bases: TGTGCCAGCAGCCAATTTTCCGGGACAGGGGTAATAGATACGCAGTATTTT. Protein sequence: CASSQFSGTGVIDTQYF. The full variable domain, completed using reference TRBV14 and TRBJ2-3, is EAGVTQFPSHSVIEKGQTVTLRCDPISGHDNLYWYRRVMGKEIKFLLHFVKESKQDESGMPNNRFLAERTGGTYSTLKVQPAELEDSGVYFCASSQFSGTGVIDTQYFGPGTRLTVL.

This clonotype came up many times. The chain employs TRBV2 and TRBJ1-2, with TRBD1 matching over 8 bases. This CDR3 spans 13 amino acids. CDR1 is SNHLY and CDR2 is FYNNEI in the germline V gene. With V trimmed by 7 bases and J by 4 bases, 5 bases remained unmatched. The CDR3 loop is CASMSDRAYGYTF. Here the CDR3 DNA reads TGTGCCAGCATGTCGGACAGGGCCTATGGCTACACCTTC.

For this clonotype: This may stem from a read error, because a much larger clone lies one nucleotide away. The rearrangement links TRBV20-1 to TRBJ2-7; 9 positions match TRBD2. The germline V gene has CDR1 DFQATT and CDR2 SNEGSKA (reference sequence). The CDR3 sequence is 14 residues long. The DNA for the CDR3 is TGCAGTGCTAAAAAAAGACTAGCGGCTAACGAGCGGTACTTC. Its protein product is CSAKKRLAANERYF.

With respect to this clonotype: The conserved phenylalanine or tryptophan is not found at the CDR3 terminus, so this likely reflects a read error. V and J are TRBV20-1 and TRBJ2-3; D gene uncertain. Per germline, CDR1 DFQATT and CDR2 SNEGSKA (reference sequence). V lost 7 bases to trimming and J lost 2 bases, with 16 bases between them. This CDR3 is built from 14 residues. The CDR3 loop is CSVKALPFTDTQYS. CDR3 nucleotide sequence: TGCAGTGTTAAAGCCCTTCCCTTCACAGATACGCAGTATTCT.

J is TRBJ2-7 and V is TRBV11-2, with D tentatively TRBD2 (6 bases). V was trimmed by 5 bases and J by 4 bases, leaving 18 bases between them. The CDR3 is 15 residues long. The germline V gene encodes CDR1 SGHAT and CDR2 FQNNGV. The DNA for the CDR3 is TGTGCCAGCAGCCCCCTTACGGGAGAAGGGTACGAGCAGTACTTC. Encoded protein: CASSPLTGEGYEQYF.

This clonotype occurred many times. The rearrangement uses TRBV12-3 or TRBV12-4 and TRBJ2-7; a possible D gene is TRBD1 (6 bases). The length of the CDR3 is 14 residues. Trimming left V 4 bases short and J 3 bases short, with 13 bases between. The CDR3 loop reads CASSSGTRIYEQYF. The DNA for the CDR3 is TGTGCCAGCAGTTCTGGGACACGGATCTACGAGCAGTACTTC.

This clonotype was counted ten times or more. The V call is TRBV6-6, the J call TRBJ2-1; D is possibly TRBD1 (6 bases). Germline V lookup: CDR1 MNHNY, CDR2 SVGAGI (reference sequence). The germline V and J ends were trimmed by 6 bases and 4 bases, with 16 bases remaining between them. CDR3 size: 15 residues. The CDR3 DNA reads TGTGCCAGCAGCGGCAGGGGAGACATATACAATGAGCAGTTCTTC. Translated: CASSGRGDIYNEQFF.

This clonotype has ten or more counts. The V call is TRBV19, the J call TRBJ2-1; 10 nucleotides agree with TRBD2. Germline V gene lookup returns CDR1 LNHDA and CDR2 SQIVND (reference sequence). The CDR3 is made up of 16 amino acids. The junction had 2 bases not matched to a gene; V was cut back by 3 bases and J by 0 bases. In DNA form, the CDR3 reads TGTGCCAGTAGTATGTCTAGCGGGAGCTCCTACAATGAGCAGTTCTTC. It translates to CASSMSSGSSYNEQFF.

This clonotype was found many times. J is TRBJ2-7 and V is TRBV4-1; D remains unclear. Trimming shortened V by 1 base and J by 2 bases, and 9 bases separated the two germline ends. This CDR3 region has 14 residues. Germline-derived CDR1 and CDR2 are MGHRA and YSYEKL. The chain's CDR3 is CASSQVGSTYEQYF. The DNA of the CDR3 is TGCGCCAGCAGCCAAGTTGGCAGTACCTACGAGCAGTACTTC.

This clonotype was counted ten times or more. The chain employs TRBV2 and TRBJ2-1; D may be TRBD2 (6 bases). Germline V lookup: CDR1 SNHLY, CDR2 FYNNEI. The ends were cut back, 5 bases at V and 8 bases at J, with 10 bases in the middle. The CDR3 length is 12 residues. Here the CDR3 reads CASSMTRHEQFF. The CDR3 DNA sequence: TGTGCCAGCAGTATGACTAGGCATGAGCAGTTCTTC.